The 14 T cell receptor beta chains listed next were all sequenced from one sample in a study of identical twins (dated by TCRdb to the mid-2010s). Libraries were made using 5' RACE. The instrument given in TCRdb is Illumina HiSeq 2000. TCRdb itself trimmed the public reads at Q25 with fastp, ran MiXCR and retained productive beta chains. Entries are consolidated by CDR3 protein sequence, retaining the most common genes and DNA. This sample comprises 400,000 to 600,000 distinct CDR3 sequences, about a fifth of them detected only once. The ten largest clones capture roughly 0.5% of the sample. The same sample was also studied in work on yellow fever vaccine responses in identical twins.

Source material: CD4+ T cells sorted from blood. These receptors were collected from a woman in her late teens or twenties in good health.

The V and J genes are TRBV27 and TRBJ1-2; 7 positions agree with TRBD1. The CDR3 covers 16 residues. The V and J ends lost 6 bases and 2 bases, in that order; junction bases with no gene match: 12. From germline, CDR1 is MNHEY and CDR2 SMNVEV (reference sequence). CDR3 in DNA: TGTGCCAGCAGGGGGGACAGTTCCCCGGGGAACTATGGCTACACCTTC. Protein: CASRGDSSPGNYGYTF.

V gene TRBV24-1 combines with J gene TRBJ2-3, with 7 bases that match TRBD1. V trimming: 3 bases; J trimming: 1 base; junction bases outside the gene matches: 3. The V gene's germline CDR1 is KGHDR and CDR2 SFDVKD. The CDR3 runs to 15 residues. The CDR3 loop is CATSDAGTGTDTQYF. The CDR3 region has the DNA TGTGCCACCAGTGATGCCGGGACAGGCACAGATACGCAGTATTTT.

The rearrangement uses TRBV24-1 and TRBJ2-1, with 12 bases fitting TRBD2. Trimming took 4 bases from V and 5 from J; bases not matched to a gene: 5. The CDR3 loop spans 16 amino acids. Germline lookup yields CDR1 KGHDR and CDR2 SFDVKD. The CDR3 sequence is CATSDPGLAGHNEQFF. The DNA of the CDR3 is TGTGCCACCAGTGACCCGGGACTAGCGGGCCACAATGAGCAGTTCTTC.

This clonotype was counted between two and nine times. The rearrangement uses TRBV5-1 and TRBJ2-1; no definite D call. The germline V and J ends were trimmed by 0 bases and 5 bases, with 9 bases remaining between them. Germline V gives CDR1 SGHRS, CDR2 YFSETQ. This CDR3 is built from 14 residues. The CDR3 is CASSLVAPNNEQFF. The CDR3 bases are TGCGCCAGCAGCTTGGTGGCCCCTAACAATGAGCAGTTCTTC.

The chain links TRBV25-1 to TRBJ2-1; D may be TRBD2 (5 bases). CDR1 MGHDK and CDR2 SYGVNS come from the germline V gene. This CDR3 spans 22 amino acids. Trimming shortened V by 3 bases and J by 4 bases, and 34 bases separated the two germline ends. The CDR3 sequence: CASSECYIARSTPPAVYNEQFF. For the CDR3, the DNA is TGTGCCAGCAGTGAGTGTTACATAGCGCGTAGCACCCCCCCGGCGGTATACAATGAGCAGTTCTTC.

V is TRBV28 and J is TRBJ1-5, with D hard to call. Germline V CDR1 and CDR2: MDHEN, SYDVKM. V lost 3 bases, J lost 3 bases, and 12 bases lay in between. The CDR3 runs 15 residues. The DNA of the CDR3 is TGTGCCAGCAGTTTTTGGGTAAACCCCAATCAGCCCCAGCATTTT. It is translated as CASSFWVNPNQPQHF.

The chain recombines TRBV11-2 with TRBJ1-1; D is unclear. Deletions cut 2 bases from V and 7 bases from J, with 5 bases between. CDR3 size: 11 residues. Germline CDR1 SGHAT, CDR2 FQNNGV. The CDR3 reads CASSLKNEAFF. The CDR3 region has the DNA TGTGCCAGCAGCTTAAAAAATGAAGCTTTCTTT.

This clonotype was counted between two and nine times. This rearrangement joins TRBV25-1 to TRBJ2-5; 9 nucleotides align to TRBD2. With 6 bases clipped from V and 2 bases from J, the junction kept 4 bases outside the gene matches. CDR3 length: 14 residues. Germline V gene sequence: CDR1 MGHDK, CDR2 SYGVNS. The CDR3 spells CASRGAGGQETQYF. The CDR3 DNA follows: TGTGCCAGCAGAGGGGCGGGGGGGCAAGAGACCCAGTACTTC.

The chain employs TRBV12-3 or TRBV12-4 and TRBJ2-1; 11 nucleotides match TRBD2. CDR3 length: 15 residues. V was pared by 5 bases and J by 4 bases, with 4 bases of the junction left unmatched. The CDR3, as DNA: TGTGCCAGCAGTCCCCGACTAGCGGGATACAATGAGCAGTTCTTC. Its translation: CASSPRLAGYNEQFF.

This clonotype was seen a handful of times. The rearrangement joins TRBV10-3 to TRBJ2-2; 7 nucleotides agree with TRBD2. CDR3 length equals 16 residues. In germline, CDR1 is ENHRY, CDR2 SYGVKD. V dropped 8 bases and J dropped 0; count of bases not matched to a gene: 9. CDR3 nucleotide sequence: TGTGCCATCCACCGTTCCCTAGCGGCGAACACCGGGGAGCTGTTTTTT. Residues: CAIHRSLAANTGELFF.

There are a few counts of this clonotype. The rearrangement uses TRBV6-2 or TRBV6-3 and TRBJ1-2, with D possibly being TRBD1 (5 bases). Germline CDR1 reads MNHEY; CDR2 reads SVGEGT. This CDR3 has 13 amino acids. The ends were cut back, 2 bases at V and 6 bases at J, with 10 bases in the middle. Here the CDR3 reads CASSYGTANGYTF. CDR3 DNA: TGTGCCAGCAGTTACGGGACGGCTAATGGCTACACCTTC.

The chain recombines TRBV9 with TRBJ1-5; 7 nucleotides align to TRBD1. Germline CDR1 reads SGDLS; CDR2 reads YYNGEE. The CDR3 sequence is 15 residues long. V lost 0 bases to trimming and J lost 3 bases; unmatched junction nucleotides: 3. The CDR3 loop is CASSVGDSANQPQHF. The CDR3 bases are TGTGCCAGCAGCGTAGGGGACAGCGCCAATCAGCCCCAGCATTTT.

This clonotype was counted between two and nine times. This sequence joins TRBV6-6 and TRBJ1-2; possible D gene TRBD1, 6 bases. V lost 8 bases and J 4 bases, leaving 8 bases between the germline ends. CDR1 and CDR2 (germline): MNHNY, SVGAGI (reference sequence). The CDR3 has 11 amino acids. The CDR3 region is CASGQSYGYTF. CDR3 sequence (DNA): TGTGCCAGCGGACAGTCCTATGGCTACACCTTC.

The chain links TRBV5-4 to TRBJ2-1, with D unclear. Trimming stripped 0 bases from V and 0 bases from J, with 10 bases between. The CDR3 contains 16 residues. The germline V gene has CDR1 SGHNT and CDR2 YYREEE (reference sequence). CDR3 loop: CASSLAPRSSYNEQFF. DNA for the CDR3: TGTGCCAGCAGCTTGGCGCCGAGAAGCTCCTACAATGAGCAGTTCTTC.